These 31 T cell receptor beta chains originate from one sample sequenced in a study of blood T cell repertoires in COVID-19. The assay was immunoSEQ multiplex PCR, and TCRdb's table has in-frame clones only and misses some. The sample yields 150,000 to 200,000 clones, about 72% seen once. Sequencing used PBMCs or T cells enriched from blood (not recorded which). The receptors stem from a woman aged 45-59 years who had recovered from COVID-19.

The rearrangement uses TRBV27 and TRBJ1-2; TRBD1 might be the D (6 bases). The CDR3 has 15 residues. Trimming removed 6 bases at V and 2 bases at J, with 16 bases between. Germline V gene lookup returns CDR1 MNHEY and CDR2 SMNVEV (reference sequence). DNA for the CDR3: TGTGCCAGCAGCATGCGGGGGCCGATCAACTATGGCTACACCTTC. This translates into CASSMRGPINYGYTF.

CDR3 residues: CASSPRVAGEDNEQFF. DNA for the CDR3: TGTGCCAGCTCACCACGGGTAGCGGGAGAGGATAATGAGCAGTTCTTC. J is TRBJ2-1 and V is TRBV18; 9 bases map to TRBD2. This CDR3 is 16 amino acids long. V lost 1 base, J lost 7 bases, and 8 bases stayed unmatched. Germline CDR1 and CDR2: KGHSH and LQKENI. The complete variable domain, with remaining parts taken from reference TRBV18 and TRBJ2-1, reads NAGVMQNPRHLVRRRGQEARLRCSPMKGHSHVYWYRQLPEEGLKFMVYLQKENIIDESGMPKERFSAEFPKEGPSILRIQQVVRGDSAAYFCASSPRVAGEDNEQFFGPGTRLTVL.

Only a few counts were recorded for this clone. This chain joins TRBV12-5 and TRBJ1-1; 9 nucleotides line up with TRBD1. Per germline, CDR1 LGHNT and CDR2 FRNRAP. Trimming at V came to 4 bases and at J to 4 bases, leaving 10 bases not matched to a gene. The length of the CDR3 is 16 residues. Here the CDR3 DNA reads TGTGCTAGTGGTTCATCCAACAGGGGGCCGGGCACTGAAGCTTTCTTT. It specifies CASGSSNRGPGTEAFF. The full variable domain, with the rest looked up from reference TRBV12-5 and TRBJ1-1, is DARVTQTPRHKVTEMGQEVTMRCQPILGHNTVFWYRQTMMQGLELLAYFRNRAPLDDSGMPKDRFSAEMPDATLATLKIQPSEPRDSAVYFCASGSSNRGPGTEAFFGQGTRLTVV.

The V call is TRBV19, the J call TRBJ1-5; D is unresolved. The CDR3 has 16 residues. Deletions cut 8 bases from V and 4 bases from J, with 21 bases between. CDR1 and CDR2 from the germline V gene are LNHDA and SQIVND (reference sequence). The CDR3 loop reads CASGSESRQGNQPQHF. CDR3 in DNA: TGTGCCAGTGGATCGGAAAGCCGACAAGGTAATCAGCCCCAGCATTTT.

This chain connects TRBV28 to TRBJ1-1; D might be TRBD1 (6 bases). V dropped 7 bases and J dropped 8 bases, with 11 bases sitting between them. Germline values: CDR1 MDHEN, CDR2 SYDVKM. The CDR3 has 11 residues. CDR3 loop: CASTLDREAFF. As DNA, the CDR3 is TGTGCCAGCACCCTGGACAGAGAAGCTTTCTTT.

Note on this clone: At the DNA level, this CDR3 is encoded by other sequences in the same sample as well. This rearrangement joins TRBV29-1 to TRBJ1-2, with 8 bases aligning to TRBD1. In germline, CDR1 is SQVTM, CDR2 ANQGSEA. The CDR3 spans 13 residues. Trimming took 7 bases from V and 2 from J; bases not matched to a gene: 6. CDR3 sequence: CSAGQGENYGYTF. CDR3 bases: TGCAGCGCAGGACAGGGAGAGAACTATGGCTACACCTTC.

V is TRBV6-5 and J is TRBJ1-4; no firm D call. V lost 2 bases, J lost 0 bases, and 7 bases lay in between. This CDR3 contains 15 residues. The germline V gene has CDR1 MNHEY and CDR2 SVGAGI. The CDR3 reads CASSYGGATNEKLFF. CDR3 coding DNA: TGTGCCAGCAGTTACGGAGGAGCAACTAATGAAAAACTGTTTTTT.

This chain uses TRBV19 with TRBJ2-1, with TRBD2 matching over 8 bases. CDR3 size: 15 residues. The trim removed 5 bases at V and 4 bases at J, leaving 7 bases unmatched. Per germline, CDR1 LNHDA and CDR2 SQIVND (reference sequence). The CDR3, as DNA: TGTGCCAGTAGTCAGACTAGCGCGGGGTACAATGAGCAGTTCTTC. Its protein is CASSQTSAGYNEQFF.

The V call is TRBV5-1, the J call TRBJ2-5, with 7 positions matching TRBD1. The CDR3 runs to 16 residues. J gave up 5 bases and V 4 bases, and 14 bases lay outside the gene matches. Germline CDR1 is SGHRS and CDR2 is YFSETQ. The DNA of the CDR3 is TGCGCCAGCAGCCCTCTACCGACAGGGACCAGGGAGACCCAGTACTTC. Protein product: CASSPLPTGTRETQYF.

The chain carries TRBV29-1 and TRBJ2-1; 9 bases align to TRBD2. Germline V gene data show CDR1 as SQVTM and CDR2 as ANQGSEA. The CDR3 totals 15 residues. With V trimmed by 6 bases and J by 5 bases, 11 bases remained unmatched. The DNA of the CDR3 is TGCAGCGTGGAATATCTAGCGGGAATCGACAATGAGCAGTTCTTC. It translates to CSVEYLAGIDNEQFF.

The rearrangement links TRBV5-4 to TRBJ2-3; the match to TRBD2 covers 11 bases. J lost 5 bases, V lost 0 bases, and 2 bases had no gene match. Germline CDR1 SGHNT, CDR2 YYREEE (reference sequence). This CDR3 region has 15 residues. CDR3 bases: TGTGCCAGCAGCTTGGGACTAGCGGGGAGAGATACGCAGTATTTT. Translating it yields CASSLGLAGRDTQYF.

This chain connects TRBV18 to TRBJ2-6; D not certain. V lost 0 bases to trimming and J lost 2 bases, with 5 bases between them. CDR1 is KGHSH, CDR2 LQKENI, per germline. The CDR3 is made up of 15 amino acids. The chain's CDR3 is CASSPPSAGANVLTF. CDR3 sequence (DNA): TGTGCCAGCTCACCACCATCCGCTGGGGCCAACGTCCTGACTTTC.

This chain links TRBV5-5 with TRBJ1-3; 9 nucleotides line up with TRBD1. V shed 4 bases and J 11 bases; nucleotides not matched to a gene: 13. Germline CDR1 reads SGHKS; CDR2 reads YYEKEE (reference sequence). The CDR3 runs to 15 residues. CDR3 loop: CASSAGLQGAVSIYF. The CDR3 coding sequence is TGTGCCAGCAGCGCAGGCCTACAGGGGGCCGTATCCATATATTTT.

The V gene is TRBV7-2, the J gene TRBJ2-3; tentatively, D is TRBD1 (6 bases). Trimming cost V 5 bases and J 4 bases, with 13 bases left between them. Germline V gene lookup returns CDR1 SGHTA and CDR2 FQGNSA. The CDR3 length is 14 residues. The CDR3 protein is CASSPRGSADTQYF. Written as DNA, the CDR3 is TGTGCCAGCAGCCCGAGGGGGAGCGCAGATACGCAGTATTTT.

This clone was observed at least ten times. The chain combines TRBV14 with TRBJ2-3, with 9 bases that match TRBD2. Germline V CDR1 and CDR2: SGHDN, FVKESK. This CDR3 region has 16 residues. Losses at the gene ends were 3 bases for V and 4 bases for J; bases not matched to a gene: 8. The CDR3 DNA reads TGTGCCAGCAGCCAGCTAGCGGGATGGGGGCCAGATACGCAGTATTTT. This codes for CASSQLAGWGPDTQYF. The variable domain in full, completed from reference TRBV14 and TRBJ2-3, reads EAGVTQFPSHSVIEKGQTVTLRCDPISGHDNLYWYRRVMGKEIKFLLHFVKESKQDESGMPNNRFLAERTGGTYSTLKVQPAELEDSGVYFCASSQLAGWGPDTQYFGPGTRLTVL.

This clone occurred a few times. CDR3 region: CASSEAPRTGLHF. Written as DNA, the CDR3 is TGTGCCAGCAGTGAAGCGCCTAGGACAGGCCTCCACTTT. The chain recombines TRBV6-1 with TRBJ1-6, with TRBD1 identical over 7 bases. Germline V gene sequence: CDR1 MNHNS, CDR2 SASEGT. The CDR3 runs 13 residues. Losses at the gene ends were 0 bases for V and 15 bases for J; bases not matched to a gene: 5.

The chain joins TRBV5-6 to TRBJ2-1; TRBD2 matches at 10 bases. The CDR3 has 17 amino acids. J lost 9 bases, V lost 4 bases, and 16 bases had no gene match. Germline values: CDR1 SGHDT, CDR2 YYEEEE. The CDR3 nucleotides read TGTGCCAGCAGCCACTCAAACTTTAGCGGGAGGAGGAGTGAGCAGTTCTTC. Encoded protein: CASSHSNFSGRRSEQFF.

This chain's CDR3 is CASSPRAGTEIFSYGYTF. The DNA of the CDR3 is TGTGCCAGCAGCCCGCGCGCGGGGACAGAGATTTTCAGCTATGGCTACACCTTC. The chain has TRBV7-2 and TRBJ1-2; 7 bases map to TRBD1. After removal of 5 bases from V and 4 bases from J, the junction contained 19 bases not matched to a gene. Germline values: CDR1 SGHTA, CDR2 FQGNSA. This CDR3 has 18 residues.

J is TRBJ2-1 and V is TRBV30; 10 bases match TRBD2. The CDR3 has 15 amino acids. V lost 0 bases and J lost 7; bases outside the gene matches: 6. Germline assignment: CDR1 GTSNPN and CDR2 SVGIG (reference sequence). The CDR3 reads CAWSVASGSYNEQFF. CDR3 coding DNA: TGTGCCTGGAGTGTTGCTAGCGGGAGTTATAATGAGCAGTTCTTC. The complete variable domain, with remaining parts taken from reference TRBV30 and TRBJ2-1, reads SQTIHQWPATLVQPVGSPLSLECTVEGTSNPNLYWYRQAAGRGLQLLFYSVGIGQISSEVPQNLSASRPQDRQFILSSKKLLLSDSGFYLCAWSVASGSYNEQFFGPGTRLTVL.

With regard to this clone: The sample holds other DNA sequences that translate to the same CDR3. DNA for the CDR3: TGTGCCAGCAGTCCCACAGGGGGGAACACTGAAGCTTTCTTT. As protein: CASSPTGGNTEAFF. This chain joins TRBV6-4 and TRBJ1-1; 8 nucleotides line up with TRBD1. The CDR3 is 14 residues long. The V gene's germline CDR1 is MRHNA and CDR2 SNTAGT. Losses at the gene ends were 5 bases for V and 1 base for J; bases not matched to a gene: 3.

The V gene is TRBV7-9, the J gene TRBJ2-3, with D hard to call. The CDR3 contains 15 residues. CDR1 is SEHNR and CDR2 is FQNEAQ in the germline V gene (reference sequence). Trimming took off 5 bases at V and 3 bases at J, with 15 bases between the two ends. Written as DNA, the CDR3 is TGTGCCAGCAGCAAAGGCGGTATGGAGACAGATACGCAGTATTTT. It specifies CASSKGGMETDTQYF.

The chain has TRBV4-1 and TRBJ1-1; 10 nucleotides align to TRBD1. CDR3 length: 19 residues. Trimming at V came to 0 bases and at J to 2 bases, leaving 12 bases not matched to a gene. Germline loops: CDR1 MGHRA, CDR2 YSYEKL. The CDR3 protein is CASSQDRGQGVLRNTEAFF. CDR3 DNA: TGCGCCAGCAGCCAAGATCGTGGACAGGGGGTATTGCGAAACACTGAAGCTTTCTTT.

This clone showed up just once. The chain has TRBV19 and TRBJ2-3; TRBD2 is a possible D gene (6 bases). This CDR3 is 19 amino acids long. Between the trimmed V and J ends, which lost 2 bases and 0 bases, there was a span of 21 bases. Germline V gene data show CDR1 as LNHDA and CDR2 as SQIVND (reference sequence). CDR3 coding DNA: TGTGCCAGTAGTATATCCCACCGTGGGGGGAACCCTAGCACAGATACGCAGTATTTT. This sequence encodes CASSISHRGGNPSTDTQYF.

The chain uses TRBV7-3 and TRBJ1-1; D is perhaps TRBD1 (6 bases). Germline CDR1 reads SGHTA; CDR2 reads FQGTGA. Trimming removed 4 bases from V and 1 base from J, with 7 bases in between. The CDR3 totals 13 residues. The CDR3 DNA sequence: TGTGCCAGCAGCTCGACAGGGAACACTGAAGCTTTCTTT. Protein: CASSSTGNTEAFF.

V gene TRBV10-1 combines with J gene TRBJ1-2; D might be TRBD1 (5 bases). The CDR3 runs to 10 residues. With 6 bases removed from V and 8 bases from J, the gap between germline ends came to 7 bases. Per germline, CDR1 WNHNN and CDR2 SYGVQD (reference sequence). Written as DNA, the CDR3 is TGCGCCAGCAGAGGGGTGGGCTACACCTTC. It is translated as CASRGVGYTF.

CDR3 in amino acids: CASKTASNQPQHF. CDR3 bases: TGTGCCAGCAAGACAGCTAGCAATCAGCCCCAGCATTTT. The chain has TRBV6-5 and TRBJ1-5; TRBD1 might be the D (5 bases). Germline-derived CDR1 and CDR2 are MNHEY and SVGAGI. The CDR3 runs to 13 residues. V was pared by 7 bases and J by 0 bases, with 7 bases between.

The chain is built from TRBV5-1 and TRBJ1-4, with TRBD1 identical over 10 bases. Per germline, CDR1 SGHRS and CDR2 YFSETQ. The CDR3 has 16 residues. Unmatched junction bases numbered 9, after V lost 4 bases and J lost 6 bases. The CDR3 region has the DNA TGCGCCAGCAGCCCGACCGACAGGGGGCGATATGAAAAACTGTTTTTT. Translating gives CASSPTDRGRYEKLFF. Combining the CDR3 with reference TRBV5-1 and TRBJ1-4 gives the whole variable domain KAGVTQTPRYLIKTRGQQVTLSCSPISGHRSVSWYQQTPGQGLQFLFEYFSETQRNKGNFPGRFSGRQFSNSRSEMNVSTLELGDSALYLCASSPTDRGRYEKLFFGSGTQLSVL.

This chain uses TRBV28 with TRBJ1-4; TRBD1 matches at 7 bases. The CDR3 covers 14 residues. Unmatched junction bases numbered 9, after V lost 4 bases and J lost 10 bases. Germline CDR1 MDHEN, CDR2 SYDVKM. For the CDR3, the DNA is TGTGCCAGCAGTTACAGGGGCGATCCTGGAAAACTGTTTTTT. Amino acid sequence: CASSYRGDPGKLFF.

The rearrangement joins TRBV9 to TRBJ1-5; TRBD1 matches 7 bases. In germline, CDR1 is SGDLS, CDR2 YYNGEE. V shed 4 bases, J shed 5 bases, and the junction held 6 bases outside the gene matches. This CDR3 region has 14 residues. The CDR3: CASSLTGFDQPQHF. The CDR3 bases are TGTGCCAGCAGCTTGACAGGGTTCGATCAGCCCCAGCATTTT.

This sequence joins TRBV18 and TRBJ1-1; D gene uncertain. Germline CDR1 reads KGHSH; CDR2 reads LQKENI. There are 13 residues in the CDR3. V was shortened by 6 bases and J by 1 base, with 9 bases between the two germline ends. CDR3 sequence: CASSEAENTEAFF. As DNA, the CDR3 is TGTGCCAGCTCCGAAGCCGAGAACACTGAAGCTTTCTTT.

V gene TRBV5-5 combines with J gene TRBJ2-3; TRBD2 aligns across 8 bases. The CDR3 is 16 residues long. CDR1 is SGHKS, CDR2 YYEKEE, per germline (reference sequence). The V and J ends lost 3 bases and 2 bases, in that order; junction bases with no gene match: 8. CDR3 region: CASSSKGLGLTDTQYF. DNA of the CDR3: TGTGCCAGCAGCTCTAAGGGACTAGGGCTCACAGATACGCAGTATTTT.